This TCR beta chain was identified during a study of cytomegalovirus exposure and HLA in healthy donors (dated by TCRdb to the late 2010s). Context from the whole study: In an earlier analysis of 587 of the donors, 250 to 300 Gb of sequence data and 120 million or so unique TCR beta sequences from 180 million or so T cells were reported. Roughly 300 gigabases of sequencing data and around 80 million unique TCR sequences made up an early release that covered approximately 700 HLA-typed donors. Of the 398 genotyped donors, over 70% fell in the genetic ancestry cluster associated with self-reported Caucasian donors. The study aimed to test whether cataloging public T cell receptors could reveal signatures of past pathogen exposure. The study used immunosequencing to profile the T cell repertoires of hundreds of subjects and linked those repertoires to cytomegalovirus serostatus. Besides the first cohort of roughly 700 subjects, a separate validation cohort made up of 120 different subjects was used. High-throughput TCR immunosequencing, statistical association of individual TCRs with disease status, and machine learning were combined to predict cytomegalovirus infection status. To study patterns of TCR occurrence, a later analysis re-analyzed previously published TCR beta repertoires from hundreds of donors and added high-resolution HLA genotyping. Rather than using new phenotypic data, the later analysis identified candidate immune exposures from TCR beta sequences and from how often those sequences occurred across donors. In an earlier analysis of 587 of the donors, high-throughput TCR beta sequencing was used to judge whether each TCR beta V gene segment behaved as functional or pseudogenic. Donor age, sex, ethnicity and CMV serostatus were collected together with the repertoire data. A later genetic analysis used genome-wide SNP genotypes for about three fifths of the roughly 700 donors, treating that subset as a discovery cohort. Every discovery cohort repertoire had been produced on one sequencing platform. HLA typing covered class I and class II loci at four-digit resolution. The number of typed donors differed by locus: about 620-640 for A, B, C, DRB1 and DQB1; 522 for DQA1; 600 to 610 for DPA1; and some 430 for DPB1. Four or five DR-DQ haplotypes were handled as single units for association and clustering, since linkage in the cohort was strong. On average, around 240,000 unique TCR beta nucleotide sequences were sequenced per donor among roughly 430 genotyped donors of the cohort, with roughly 20% of those sequences being non-productive. Findings and caveats that apply to the study as a whole: Approximately 16 rarely observed V segments, including chromosome 9 orphons, were excluded from the earlier analysis of about 500 of the donors because counts were too low. Compared with the roughly 710-donor mean, donors in an Asian-associated ancestry cluster had fewer N-insertions in productive TCRs, according to a later genetic analysis. A later analysis found that most CMV-associated TCR beta chains appeared HLA-restricted, with HLA associations seemingly driven largely by CMV exposure. Only TCR beta chains were sequenced in this cohort, and the absence of alpha or paired-chain data limited detectable features. Cytomegalovirus status was reported to be diagnosed by the classifier with high specificity and sensitivity in both the original and validation cohorts. In vitro tests confirmed that a few of the cytomegalovirus-associated TCR beta chains recognize cytomegalovirus antigens. Compared with equally common non-associated chains, HLA-associated TCR beta chains in a later analysis were more clonally expanded and had lower generation probabilities. Several of the top co-occurrence clusters appeared to be linked to parvovirus B19, influenza, CMV and Epstein-Barr virus, according to a later analysis. In a later analysis, more than 15,000 TCR beta sequences were associated with specific HLA alleles at a false discovery rate of 0.05. Linkage disequilibrium might explain the correlated functional status among segregating V segments, but an unknown experimental factor could not be ruled out. Sequencing depth was assumed to be roughly uniform across donors in the presence/absence analyses, though that assumption may not hold. An earlier analysis of approximately 590 of the donors showed that most TCR beta V segments appeared in productive rearrangements either about 87% or about 30% of the time, which broadly matched IMGT annotations. The only immune exposure information available for the cohort was CMV serostatus. Because HLA typing was unavailable for some donors at each locus, only the typed subset was used in association tests. According to a later analysis, TCR association rates differed among HLA loci, with DRB1 alleles showing the most associated TCRs and HLA-C alleles showing the fewest. Across donors, most TCR sequences were observed very rarely, whereas some public TCRs were present in many individuals. When HLA alleles, especially DR and DQ, strongly co-occurred, attributing TCR associations to individual alleles was difficult. In a later genetic analysis, a missense DCLRE1C variant was associated with V-gene and J-gene trimming of TCR beta chains, and the association was replicated in an independent cohort. A further reported finding was that TCR beta sequences accurately predicted the HLA-A and HLA-B alleles for most subjects in the first cohort. It was suggested by the authors that the approach could potentially be generalized to other disease states and immunological phenotypes. A group of highly shared sequence variants was considered likely to be a technical artifact of the sequencing pipeline. In the study, 150 to 200 TCR beta chains were listed as associated with cytomegalovirus.

The cohort comprised approximately 700 healthy bone marrow donors. At the time of sampling, every cohort member was nominally healthy, though immune exposures that went unrecorded were likely present. The donor tested CMV seronegative, placing the donor among the roughly 350 seronegative members of the cohort. A peripheral blood sample was provided by each donor, and peripheral blood mononuclear cells were used for TCR beta sequencing. Genomic DNA extraction from the blood cell samples was performed with the Qiagen DNeasy Blood Extraction Kit. Libraries were built with the immunoSEQ multiplex PCR assay. A mixture of 60 forward primers for TCR Vbeta segments and 13 reverse primers for TCR Jbeta segments was used in the multiplex PCR. The CDR3 region of rearranged TCR beta genes was amplified from genomic DNA with a multiplex PCR assay. The Illumina HiSeq System was used to sequence the amplified TCR beta libraries as 87-base-pair reads. The authors' pipeline ran thus. A later analysis counted tens of millions of unique TCR beta chains across the 666 repertoires, and around 9.9 million of these chains were shared by at least two donors. A nearest-neighbor algorithm error-corrected the raw reads and collapsed the reads into unique sequences, merging closely related sequences to remove PCR and sequencing errors. Alignment of CDR3 sequences to IMGT reference sequences was used to assign V, D and J gene segments. For a sequence to be retained, a match of at least six nucleotides to both a V gene segment and a J gene segment was required. Rearrangements were classified as productive when the CDR3 lacked stop codons and remained in frame with V and J, and all other rearrangements were classified as non-productive. CDR3 was defined by IMGT convention, running from the second conserved V-encoded cysteine to the conserved J-encoded phenylalanine. The earlier analysis of about 610 of the donors excluded sequences that lacked an unambiguous match to a single V gene segment. An earlier analysis of about 590 of the donors classified V segments as functional when productive rearrangements were above 56.7% and as segregating when the standard deviation between donors was above 5%. A statistical classification framework was built to diagnose cytomegalovirus status from the catalog of TCR beta chain sequences. In a later analysis, TCR nucleotide sequences were compared against IMGT/GENE-DB human TR gene sequences so that V and J genes could be assigned. The TCRdist pipeline was used in a later analysis to assign CDR3 sequences and most-parsimonious VDJ recombination scenarios. In a later analysis, each TCR beta chain was defined by its CDR3 amino acid sequence together with its V-gene family, and reads without a unique V-gene family were excluded. In a later analysis, fewer than 600 highly shared, low-generation-probability nucleotide sequences were removed to address suspected cross-contamination and a sequencing artifact. For each public chain, a later analysis derived a clonal expansion index from normalized ranks of inferred template counts within each repertoire. A later analysis computed generation probabilities with a VDJ recombination model fitted to out-of-frame rearrangements, and checked the results against IGoR. Hypergeometric tests were used in a later analysis to score TCR-TCR, TCR-HLA and TCR-CMV co-occurrence, with a repertoire-size bias correction applied to the TCR pairs. To estimate false discovery rates, a later analysis permuted the HLA or CMV assignments 20 times. A later analysis grouped co-occurring TCRs with DBSCAN, adding TCRdist sequence similarity when clustering within HLA-allele-positive subsets. Repertoires with fewer than 30,000 or more than 120,000 public chains were left out of co-occurrence clustering, as were a handful of repertoires with anomalous nucleotide sharing. The clones in this table, taken by TCRdb from immuneACCESS, are in-frame only. Not every clone is retained; where verified, under half of the shortfall comes from an unresolved V gene, and the cause of the rest is unknown. V and J calls and clone size follow that table, whereas D and trimming were derived from the DNA. The sample table contains just over 150,000 clones; only one count was recorded for approximately 81% of them. The ten largest account for approximately 2% of the sample.

In regard to this clone: What this receptor recognizes is not known. No much larger clone is present one base from it, and per-base qualities are unavailable.

This receptor was identified in a man aged 18 to 29 in good health and CMV-seronegative. Sequenced: PBMCs.

At the DNA level, the sequence is TGTGCCAGCAGAGCCCGGGGGACAGGGGATGAAAAACTGTTTTTT. This codes for CASRARGTGDEKLFF. Recombination connected TRBV28 to TRBJ1-4; 10 central nucleotides agree with TRBD1. From the cysteine through the phenylalanine, the CDR3 covers 15 amino acids. Solely the CDR3 DNA is kept, with 45 bases framed from the first base. For CDR1 and CDR2, the germline V gene lists MDHEN and SYDVKM. V loses 6 bases at its end and J loses 6 bases; junction bases beyond the gene matches: 7. The entire variable domain, with the stretches around the CDR3 drawn from the reference TRBV28 and TRBJ1-4 proteins, is DVKVTQSSRYLVKRTGEKVFLECVQDMDHENMFWYRQDPGLGLRLIYFSYDVKMKEKGDIPEGYSVSREKKERFSLILESASTNQTSMYLCASRARGTGDEKLFFGSGTQLSVL.